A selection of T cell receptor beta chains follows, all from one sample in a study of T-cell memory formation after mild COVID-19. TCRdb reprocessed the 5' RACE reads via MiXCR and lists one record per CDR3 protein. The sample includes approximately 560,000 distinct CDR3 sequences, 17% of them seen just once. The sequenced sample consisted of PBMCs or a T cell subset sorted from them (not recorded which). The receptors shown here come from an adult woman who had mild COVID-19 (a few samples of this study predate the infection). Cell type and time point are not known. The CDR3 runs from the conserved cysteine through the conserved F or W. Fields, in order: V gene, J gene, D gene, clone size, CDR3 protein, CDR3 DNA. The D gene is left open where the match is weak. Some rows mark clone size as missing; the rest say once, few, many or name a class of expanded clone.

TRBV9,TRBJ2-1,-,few,CASSPPDSNEQFF,TGTGCCAGCAGCCCCCCTGACTCCAATGAGCAGTTCTTC
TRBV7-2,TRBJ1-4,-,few,CASSVREREKLFF,TGTGCCAGCAGCGTCAGGGAAAGGGAAAAACTGTTTTTT
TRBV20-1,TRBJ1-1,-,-,CSASPSGVTEAFF,TGCAGTGCTAGTCCCAGTGGAGTCACTGAAGCTTTCTTT
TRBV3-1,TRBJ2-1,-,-,CASSQDPEGDEQFF,TGTGCCAGCAGCCAAGATCCCGAGGGGGATGAGCAGTTCTTC
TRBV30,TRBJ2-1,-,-,CAWSVGVSLYNEQFF,TGTGCCTGGAGTGTAGGCGTCAGCCTCTACAATGAGCAGTTCTTC
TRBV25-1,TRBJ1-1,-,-,CASNSEAFF,TGTGCCAGCAACAGTGAAGCTTTCTTT
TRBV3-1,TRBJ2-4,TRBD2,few,CASSQGTSGTKNIQYF,TGTGCCAGCAGCCAAGGGACTAGCGGTACCAAAAACATTCAGTACTTC
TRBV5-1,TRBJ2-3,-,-,CASDRSGSDTQYF,TGCGCCAGCGACAGGTCCGGCTCAGATACGCAGTATTTT
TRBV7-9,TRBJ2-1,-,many,CASSLGDPLNEQFF,TGTGCCAGCAGCTTAGGGGACCCGCTTAATGAGCAGTTCTTC
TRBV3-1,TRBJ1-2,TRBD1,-,CASSQPTGNYGYTF,TGTGCCAGCAGCCAACCGACAGGGAACTATGGCTACACCTTC
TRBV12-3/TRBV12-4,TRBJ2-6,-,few,CASILLSGANVLTF,TGTGCCAGCATATTACTCTCTGGGGCCAACGTCCTGACTTTC
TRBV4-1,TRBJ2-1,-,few,CASSHQGIIYNEQFF,TGCGCCAGCAGCCATCAGGGGATCATATACAATGAGCAGTTCTTC
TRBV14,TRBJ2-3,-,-,CASSQDFGFLDTQYF,TGTGCCAGCAGCCAAGATTTTGGTTTTCTTGATACGCAGTATTTT
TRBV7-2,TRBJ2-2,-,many,CASSLGKTGELFF,TGTGCCAGCAGCTTAGGAAAGACCGGGGAGCTGTTTTTT
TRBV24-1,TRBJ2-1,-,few,CATSDQQGSYNEQFF,TGTGCCACCAGTGATCAACAGGGATCCTACAATGAGCAGTTCTTC
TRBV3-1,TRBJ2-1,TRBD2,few,CASSQVTSGWSYNEQFF,TGTGCCAGCAGCCAAGTAACTAGCGGGTGGTCCTACAATGAGCAGTTCTTC
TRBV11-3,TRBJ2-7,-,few,CASSSADSYEQYF,TGTGCCAGCAGTTCAGCGGATTCCTACGAGCAGTACTTC
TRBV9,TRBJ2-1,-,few,CASSVGGLPNEQFF,TGTGCCAGCAGCGTAGGTGGGCTCCCCAATGAGCAGTTCTTC
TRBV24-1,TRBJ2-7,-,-,CATSDHRELEQYF,TGTGCCACCAGTGACCACAGGGAGCTCGAGCAGTACTTC
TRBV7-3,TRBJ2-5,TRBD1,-,CASSVNLGTGDQYF,TGTGCCAGCAGCGTAAACCTCGGGACAGGGGACCAGTACTTC
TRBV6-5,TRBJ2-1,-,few,CASSYSRRGDNEQFF,TGTGCCAGCAGTTACTCGAGAAGAGGGGACAATGAGCAGTTCTTC
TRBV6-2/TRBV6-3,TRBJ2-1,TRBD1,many,CASSSWTGSYNEQFF,TGTGCCAGCAGTTCGTGGACAGGGTCCTACAATGAGCAGTTCTTC
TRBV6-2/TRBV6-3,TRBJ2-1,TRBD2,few,CASTSTSPAEQFF,TGTGCCAGCACCTCGACTAGCCCCGCTGAGCAGTTCTTC
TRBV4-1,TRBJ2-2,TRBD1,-,CASSTPGQGATGELFF,TGCGCCAGCAGCACCCCGGGACAGGGGGCGACCGGGGAGCTGTTTTTT
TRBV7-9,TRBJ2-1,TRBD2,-,CASSLSSSGGSYNEQFF,TGTGCCAGCAGCTTATCCAGTAGCGGGGGCTCCTACAATGAGCAGTTCTTC
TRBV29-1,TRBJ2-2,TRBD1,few,CSVGRWGQGINTGELFF,TGCAGCGTCGGCCGGTGGGGACAGGGGATTAACACCGGGGAGCTGTTTTTT
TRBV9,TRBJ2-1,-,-,CASSVAPTREGLDEQFF,TGTGCCAGCAGCGTAGCCCCCACGCGGGAAGGGTTGGATGAGCAGTTCTTC
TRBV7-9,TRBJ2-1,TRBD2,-,CASSFPTSGGVSSYNEQFF,TGTGCCAGCAGCTTCCCGACTAGCGGGGGGGTAAGCTCCTACAATGAGCAGTTCTTC
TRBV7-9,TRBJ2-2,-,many,CASSLQGSGELFF,TGTGCCAGCAGTTTACAGGGAAGCGGGGAGCTGTTTTTT
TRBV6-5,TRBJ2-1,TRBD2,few,CASRVLAGDYNEQFF,TGTGCCAGCAGGGTTCTAGCGGGAGATTACAATGAGCAGTTCTTC
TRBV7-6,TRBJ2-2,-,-,CASSLASGRHGELFF,TGTGCCAGCAGCTTAGCCTCTGGGCGTCACGGGGAGCTGTTTTTT
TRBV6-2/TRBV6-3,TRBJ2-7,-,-,CASISRTAPHYEQYF,TGTGCCAGCATATCCAGGACGGCACCCCACTACGAGCAGTACTTC
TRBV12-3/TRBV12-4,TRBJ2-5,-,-,CASSIKETQYF,TGTGCCAGCAGTATTAAAGAGACCCAGTACTTC
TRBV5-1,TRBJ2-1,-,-,CASSLNADNEQFF,TGCGCCAGCAGCTTGAACGCCGACAATGAGCAGTTCTTC
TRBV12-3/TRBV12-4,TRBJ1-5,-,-,CASSPGSRGQPQHF,TGTGCCAGCAGCCCCGGTTCCAGGGGACAGCCCCAGCATTTT
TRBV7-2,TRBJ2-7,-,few,CASSSRDKVYEQYF,TGTGCCAGCAGCTCCCGGGACAAAGTCTACGAGCAGTACTTC
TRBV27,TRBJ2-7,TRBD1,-,CASRPGTGKNEQYF,TGTGCCAGCAGGCCCGGGACAGGGAAAAACGAGCAGTACTTC
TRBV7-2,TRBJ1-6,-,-,CASSSRGGSSPLHF,TGTGCCAGCAGCTCGAGGGGGGGTAGTTCACCCCTCCACTTT
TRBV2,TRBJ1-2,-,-,CASTRREQGHGYTF,TGTGCCAGCACCAGAAGGGAGCAGGGTCATGGCTACACCTTC
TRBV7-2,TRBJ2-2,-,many,CASSSRDRGVGELFF,TGTGCCAGCAGCTCCCGGGACCGAGGGGTCGGGGAGCTGTTTTTT
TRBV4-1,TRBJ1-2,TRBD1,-,CASSQAGAPGTGGKDYGYTF,TGCGCCAGCAGCCAAGCAGGGGCCCCCGGGACAGGGGGAAAAGACTATGGCTACACCTTC
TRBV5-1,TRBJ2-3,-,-,CASSLQPNTDTQYF,TGCGCCAGCAGCCTCCAGCCTAACACAGATACGCAGTATTTT
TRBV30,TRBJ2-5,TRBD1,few,CAWNMGQGARETQYF,TGTGCCTGGAACATGGGACAGGGGGCTAGGGAGACCCAGTACTTC
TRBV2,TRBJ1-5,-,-,CATGQQNQPQHF,TGTGCCACCGGACAGCAAAATCAGCCCCAGCATTTT
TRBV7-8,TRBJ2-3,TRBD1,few,CASSFSPGTGSTDTQYF,TGTGCCAGCAGCTTTTCCCCTGGGACAGGAAGCACAGATACGCAGTATTTT
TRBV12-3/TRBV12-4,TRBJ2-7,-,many,CASSSTVAYEQYF,TGTGCCAGCAGTTCAACAGTTGCCTACGAGCAGTACTTC
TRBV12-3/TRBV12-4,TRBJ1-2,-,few,CASSAEARPRGYTF,TGTGCCAGCAGTGCAGAGGCCAGGCCAAGAGGCTACACCTTC
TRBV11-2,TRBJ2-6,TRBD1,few,CASSITGGSSGANVLTF,TGTGCCAGCAGCATTACAGGGGGCAGCTCTGGGGCCAACGTCCTGACTTTC
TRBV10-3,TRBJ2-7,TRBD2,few,CAISETSGGPGDEQYF,TGTGCCATCAGTGAGACTAGCGGGGGGCCGGGCGACGAGCAGTACTTC